The 29 T cell receptor beta chains listed next were all sequenced from one sample in a study of blood T cell repertoires in COVID-19. Clones were sequenced by immunoSEQ multiplex PCR, and TCRdb holds only the in-frame ones, with some missing. The data contain approximately 94,000 clones, about 79% of them seen just once; the ten biggest clones take up around 25%. The sequenced sample was peripheral blood. These receptors all come from a man aged 60 to 75 with acute or convalescent COVID-19.

The chain joins TRBV6-5 to TRBJ1-4, with 8 bases lining up with TRBD1. CDR3 size: 14 residues. The germline V gene has CDR1 MNHEY and CDR2 SVGAGI. With V trimmed by 6 bases and J by 2 bases, 2 bases remained unmatched. Here the CDR3 reads CASSRGRTNEKLFF. CDR3 bases: TGTGCCAGCAGCAGGGGGCGTACTAATGAAAAACTGTTTTTT.

The chain combines TRBV28 with TRBJ1-2; possibly TRBD1 for D (5 bases). Germline lookup yields CDR1 MDHEN and CDR2 SYDVKM. This CDR3 is 21 amino acids long. Deletions cut 1 base from V and 14 bases from J, with 41 bases between. The CDR3: CASSLFSPRNRLLTMAGMGTF. The DNA for the CDR3 is TGTGCCAGCAGTTTATTTTCCCCACGAAACAGGTTGCTAACTATGGCAGGTATGGGGACCTTC.

This clone was counted once. The V call is TRBV15, the J call TRBJ2-1; TRBD2 agrees at 8 bases. Germline lookup yields CDR1 LNHNV and CDR2 YYDKDF (reference sequence). The V and J ends lost 7 bases and 5 bases, in that order; junction bases with no gene match: 16. This CDR3 has 17 amino acids. CDR3 protein: CATTPGAGGSLNNEQFF. The CDR3 DNA is TGTGCCACCACTCCCGGGGCGGGGGGCAGTCTGAACAATGAGCAGTTCTTC. Looking up the rest from reference TRBV15 and TRBJ2-1 gives the full variable domain: DAMVIQNPRYQVTQFGKPVTLSCSQTLNHNVMYWYQQKSSQAPKLLFHYYDKDFNNEADTPDNFQSRRPNTSFCFLDIRSPGLGDTAMYLCATTPGAGGSLNNEQFFGPGTRLTVL.

This clone was recorded once. This sequence joins TRBV6-6 and TRBJ1-2; D is unclear. Germline V CDR1 and CDR2: MNHNY, SVGAGI (reference sequence). The CDR3 loop spans 12 amino acids. The V gene lost 5 bases and the J gene lost 4 bases, with 8 bases spanning the gap. CDR3 in amino acids: CASSEATYGYTF. In nucleotides, the CDR3 is TGTGCCAGCAGTGAGGCTACCTATGGCTACACCTTC.

The V and J genes are TRBV18 and TRBJ2-2, with 12 bases matching TRBD1. With V trimmed by 4 bases and J by 5 bases, 5 bases remained unmatched. CDR3 size: 16 residues. Per the germline V gene, CDR1 is KGHSH and CDR2 is LQKENI. Here the CDR3 reads CASSQPGQGATGELFF. CDR3 coding DNA: TGTGCCAGCTCACAACCGGGACAGGGGGCGACCGGGGAGCTGTTTTTT.

CDR3 in DNA: TGTGCCAGCTCCCCTTTCGGGGGGACAGGGGCTTACTCTGGGGCCAACGTCCTGACTTTC. It is translated as CASSPFGGTGAYSGANVLTF. The chain is built from TRBV18 and TRBJ2-6, with TRBD1 identical over 10 bases. CDR3 size: 20 residues. Losses at the gene ends were 6 bases for V and 0 bases for J; bases not matched to a gene: 14. Looked up from germline, CDR1 is KGHSH and CDR2 is LQKENI.

V usage is TRBV12-3 or TRBV12-4 and J usage is TRBJ2-1; D call uncertain. The ends were cut back, 5 bases at V and 7 bases at J, with 6 bases in the middle. The CDR3 has 11 residues. The CDR3, as DNA: TGTGCCAGCAGTCTGCGTAATGAGCAGTTCTTC. Protein sequence: CASSLRNEQFF.

V and J are TRBV18 and TRBJ1-2; TRBD1 matches at 7 bases. J gave up 6 bases and V 1 base, and 2 bases lay outside the gene matches. The length of the CDR3 is 13 residues. CDR1 is KGHSH and CDR2 is LQKENI in the germline V gene. The CDR3 protein is CASSPQGADGYTF. The CDR3 DNA reads TGTGCCAGCTCACCACAGGGGGCGGATGGCTACACCTTC. Based on the CDR3 plus reference TRBV18 and TRBJ1-2, the full variable domain is NAGVMQNPRHLVRRRGQEARLRCSPMKGHSHVYWYRQLPEEGLKFMVYLQKENIIDESGMPKERFSAEFPKEGPSILRIQQVVRGDSAAYFCASSPQGADGYTFGSGTRLTVV.

V gene TRBV28 combines with J gene TRBJ1-2; 7 nucleotides match TRBD1. This CDR3 comprises 13 residues. The V and J ends lost 5 bases and 2 bases, in that order; junction bases with no gene match: 2. Germline CDR1 reads MDHEN; CDR2 reads SYDVKM. CDR3 in DNA: TGTGCCAGCAGTCGACAGGGAAACTATGGCTACACCTTC. Translation gives CASSRQGNYGYTF.

The CDR3 coding sequence is TGTGCCACCAGCAGAGACGGACCTCCTGAGGGAAATAATTCACCCCTCCACTTT. It is translated as CATSRDGPPEGNNSPLHF. This rearrangement joins TRBV15 to TRBJ1-6; the D is unclear. The CDR3 sequence is 18 residues long. V was trimmed by 0 bases and J by 5 bases, leaving 17 bases between them. Germline V lookup: CDR1 LNHNV, CDR2 YYDKDF (reference sequence).

V and J are TRBV9 and TRBJ2-5, with 14 nucleotides matching TRBD2. Germline loops: CDR1 SGDLS, CDR2 YYNGEE. The CDR3 length is 16 residues. J lost 5 bases, V lost 2 bases, and 5 bases had no gene match. The DNA for the CDR3 is TGTGCCAGCAGCGTGACTAGCGGGGGGGCCTGGGAGACCCAGTACTTC. It codes for CASSVTSGGAWETQYF.

The chain links TRBV27 to TRBJ1-1, with 7 bases aligning to TRBD1. The V gene's germline CDR1 is MNHEY and CDR2 SMNVEV (reference sequence). V lost 6 bases and J lost 4; bases outside the gene matches: 8. The CDR3 is made up of 14 amino acids. CDR3 in DNA: TGTGCCAGCAGCCGCGACAGGGCGGGCACTGAAGCTTTCTTT. Its translation: CASSRDRAGTEAFF.

The chain has TRBV18 and TRBJ1-1; TRBD1 matches at 9 bases. There are 15 residues in the CDR3. J lost 5 bases, V lost 3 bases, and 7 bases had no gene match. Germline V CDR1 and CDR2: KGHSH, LQKENI. The DNA for the CDR3 is TGTGCCAGCTCACCCTCTGGACAGGGGCTAACTGAAGCTTTCTTT. This gives the protein CASSPSGQGLTEAFF.

The chain combines TRBV29-1 with TRBJ1-1; D remains ambiguous. Germline V CDR1 and CDR2: SQVTM, ANQGSEA. This CDR3 spans 13 amino acids. The V end lost 1 base, the J end lost 1 base, and 7 bases lay between the germline ends. The CDR3 spells CSVEVRGNTEAFF. The CDR3, as DNA: TGCAGCGTTGAAGTTCGGGGGAACACTGAAGCTTTCTTT.

This clone was picked up one time. The J gene is TRBJ1-2, the V gene TRBV5-1, with 7 bases aligning to TRBD1. Germline lookup yields CDR1 SGHRS and CDR2 YFSETQ. The CDR3 runs 14 residues. The V and J ends lost 1 base and 6 bases, in that order; junction bases with no gene match: 6. The CDR3 bases are TGCGCCAGCAGCTTGACAGGGGAGAAGAATGGCTACACCTTC. Its protein is CASSLTGEKNGYTF.

The chain is built from TRBV5-6 and TRBJ2-3; possibly TRBD1 for D (6 bases). The germline CDR1 and CDR2 sequences are SGHDT and YYEEEE. Trimming took 2 bases from V and 1 from J, leaving 17 bases between them. CDR3 length equals 17 residues. For the CDR3, the DNA is TGTGCCAGCAGCTTATATAGGACAGACCCGGGCACAGATACGCAGTATTTT. This translates into CASSLYRTDPGTDTQYF.

The chain joins TRBV27 to TRBJ1-2; D gene uncertain. Looked up from germline, CDR1 is MNHEY and CDR2 is SMNVEV (reference sequence). This CDR3 comprises 13 residues. Trimming stripped 2 bases from V and 0 bases from J, with 4 bases between. The CDR3, as DNA: TGTGCCAGCAGTTTACAGGCTAACTATGGCTACACCTTC. It translates to CASSLQANYGYTF.

The chain has TRBV28 and TRBJ1-4, with 7 bases lining up with TRBD1. Per the germline V gene, CDR1 is MDHEN and CDR2 is SYDVKM. This CDR3 spans 15 amino acids. V trimming: 6 bases; J trimming: 7 bases; junction bases outside the gene matches: 11. The CDR3 DNA is TGTGCCAGCAGCCCCGCAGGGGGATTGGGTGAAAAACTGTTTTTT. Translation gives CASSPAGGLGEKLFF.

V usage is TRBV24-1 and J usage is TRBJ1-2; D call uncertain. V was shortened by 10 bases and J by 2 bases, with 10 bases between the two germline ends. The CDR3 loop spans 12 amino acids. Germline V gives CDR1 KGHDR, CDR2 SFDVKD. CDR3 protein: CATSGGNYGYTF. CDR3 nucleotide sequence: TGTGCCACTAGCGGAGGGAACTATGGCTACACCTTC.

This sequence joins TRBV4-3 and TRBJ1-5; the match to TRBD1 covers 9 bases. Germline V gives CDR1 LGHNA, CDR2 YSLEER. V was clipped by 3 bases and J by 6 bases; unmatched bases: 3. The CDR3 loop spans 14 amino acids. The CDR3 DNA follows: TGCGCCAGCAGCCAGGACAGGGGCACTCAGCCCCAGCATTTT. Translated: CASSQDRGTQPQHF.

V usage is TRBV5-1 and J usage is TRBJ2-7, with 9 bases aligning to TRBD1. Losses at the gene ends were 4 bases for V and 0 bases for J; bases not matched to a gene: 5. The length of the CDR3 is 15 residues. Germline V gives CDR1 SGHRS, CDR2 YFSETQ. The CDR3 DNA sequence: TGCGCCAGCAGCCTGGGACAGGGCCTCTCCTACGAGCAGTACGTC. It codes for CASSLGQGLSYEQYV.

This chain links TRBV11-3 with TRBJ1-1, with D tentatively TRBD1 (6 bases). Trimming removed 6 bases from V and 1 base from J, with 12 bases in between. The CDR3 contains 14 residues. The germline V gene encodes CDR1 SGHNT and CDR2 YENEEA. For the CDR3, the DNA is TGTGCCAGCAGTCCGGGACATCAGAACACTGAAGCTTTCTTT. Translating gives CASSPGHQNTEAFF.

The chain has TRBV18 and TRBJ1-4; 9 positions match TRBD1. Germline V lookup: CDR1 KGHSH, CDR2 LQKENI. J was trimmed by 6 bases and V by 4 bases; bases with no gene match: 12. The CDR3 is made up of 17 amino acids. CDR3 amino acids: CASSQTLPGQGDEKLFF. DNA for the CDR3: TGTGCCAGCTCACAAACTCTCCCGGGACAGGGCGATGAAAAACTGTTTTTT.

The chain employs TRBV13 and TRBJ2-1; D unresolved. Germline V gene sequence: CDR1 PRHDT, CDR2 FYEKMQ (reference sequence). Trimming pared 5 bases from V and 5 bases from J, leaving 19 bases between. CDR3 size: 16 residues. The CDR3 region has the DNA TGTGCCAGCAGCCCGCCGACTGGCCTTAGGAACAATGAGCAGTTCTTC. Its protein is CASSPPTGLRNNEQFF.

V gene TRBV15 combines with J gene TRBJ1-5; 7 nucleotides agree with TRBD1. The J segment lost 0 bases and the V segment lost 5 bases, leaving 7 bases of the junction unmatched. The CDR3 runs 16 residues. Germline V gene sequence: CDR1 LNHNV, CDR2 YYDKDF (reference sequence). Here the CDR3 DNA reads TGTGCCACCAGCGAACGAACAGGGGATAGCAATCAGCCCCAGCATTTT. This sequence encodes CATSERTGDSNQPQHF.

The sample holds a few counts of this clone. The rearrangement links TRBV29-1 to TRBJ1-1; D is perhaps TRBD1 (5 bases). V lost 7 bases and J 2 bases, leaving 20 bases between the germline ends. Germline values: CDR1 SQVTM, CDR2 ANQGSEA. The CDR3 loop spans 15 amino acids. The CDR3 sequence is CSAQGLGGGNTEAFF. In DNA form, the CDR3 reads TGCAGCGCCCAAGGGCTGGGCGGGGGTAACACTGAAGCTTTCTTT.

This chain links TRBV20-1 with TRBJ2-5; D is unresolved. CDR3 length equals 11 residues. Germline CDR1 is DFQATT and CDR2 is SNEGSKA (reference sequence). Trimming stripped 1 base from V and 5 bases from J, with 5 bases between. The CDR3 coding sequence is TGCAGTGCTAGAGCCCTGGAGACCCAGTACTTC. Translating gives CSARALETQYF.

This sequence joins TRBV5-1 and TRBJ2-1; 14 bases are shared with TRBD2. From germline, CDR1 is SGHRS and CDR2 YFSETQ. CDR3 length: 18 amino acids. The V gene end was trimmed by 2 bases and the J gene end by 2 bases; junction bases not matched to a gene: 6. The CDR3 DNA follows: TGCGCCAGCAGCTTTAGGACTAGCGGGGGGACGGCCTACAATGAGCAGTTCTTC. Translation gives CASSFRTSGGTAYNEQFF.

The V and J genes are TRBV3-1 (or the pseudogene TRBV3-2) and TRBJ2-5, with D unresolved. The CDR3 is made up of 12 amino acids. In germline, CDR1 is LGHDT, CDR2 YNNKEL (reference sequence). Trimming took off 1 base at V and 6 bases at J, with 6 bases between the two ends. CDR3 sequence (DNA): TGTGCCAGCAGCCAAGGTTTAAAGACCCAGTACTTC. Translation: CASSQGLKTQYF.